Listed below are T cell receptor beta chains from one sample, sequenced in a study of sequential checkpoint blockade in melanoma. The protocol was immunoSEQ multiplex PCR, while the TCRdb copy is restricted to in-frame clones and leaves out a portion. Counted here are fewer than 25,000 clones, over 75% occurring once; the ten biggest clones make up 25% to 35%. The material sequenced was CD8+ T cells sorted from blood (inferred from file names), taken from a patient given nivolumab and ipilimumab in sequence. These receptors were taken from a human donor with melanoma. The CDR3 runs from the conserved cysteine through the conserved F or W. The D gene is left open where the match is weak. Size is stated for part of the rows, as once, few or many counts, or as a class when the clone is expanded.

TRBV10-2,TRBJ1-1,NA,NA,TGCGCCAGCATCTCGAACACTGAAGCTTTCTTT,CASISNTEAFF
TRBV27,TRBJ1-6,NA,NA,TGTGCCAGCAGCAGGGGCACCTGGTATAATTCACCCCTCCACTTT,CASSRGTWYNSPLHF
TRBV7-9,TRBJ1-2,NA,NA,TGTGCCAGCAGCTTAGGAGGTCGGGGCTACACCTTC,CASSLGGRGYTF
TRBV6-4,TRBJ2-1,NA,few,TGTGCCAGCAGTGACTCCGGGGTCAATGAGCAGTTCTTC,CASSDSGVNEQFF
TRBV28,TRBJ2-7,NA,NA,TGTGCCAGCAGTTTTTTCCAGGGGGGATACGAGCAGTACTTC,CASSFFQGGYEQYF
TRBV29-1,TRBJ2-5,NA,NA,TGCAGCGTTGACAGGCCCAAAGAGACCCAGTACTTC,CSVDRPKETQYF
TRBV4-2,TRBJ1-1,NA,once,TGTGCCAGCGGCCATCCAAACGGAGGGGACGGCACTGAAGCTTTCTTT,CASGHPNGGDGTEAFF
TRBV5-1,TRBJ2-7,NA,NA,TGCGCCAGCAGCTCCTCCCGCCAGGCGCATTACGAGCAGTACTTC,CASSSSRQAHYEQYF
TRBV5-6,TRBJ2-7,TRBD2,NA,TGTGCCAGCAGCCCCGGGGGACTAGCGGGAATGGGCGACGAGCAGTACTTC,CASSPGGLAGMGDEQYF
TRBV5-1,TRBJ1-1,NA,NA,TGCGCCAGCAGCTTGGGGGGGGACACTGAAGCTTTCTTT,CASSLGGDTEAFF
TRBV6-5,TRBJ2-3,NA,once,TGTGTCGGGGGGCAAGGAGATACGCAGTATTTT,CVGGQGDTQYF
TRBV19,TRBJ2-1,NA,NA,TGTGCCAGTAGTATAGATCTGGAGGGATCCCCAGGCAATGAGCAGTTCTTC,CASSIDLEGSPGNEQFF
TRBV9,TRBJ1-1,NA,few,TGTGCCAGCAGCGAGGGGGGGGGTCGGGACACTGAAGCTTTCTTT,CASSEGGGRDTEAFF
TRBV7-8,TRBJ2-7,NA,NA,TGTGCCAGCAGCGGTACCGGGACAGAGCAGTACTTC,CASSGTGTEQYF
TRBV27,TRBJ2-1,NA,once,TGTGCCAGCAGTTTTAGCGCGCCTCTTTATAATGAGCAGTTCTTC,CASSFSAPLYNEQFF
TRBV27,TRBJ2-7,NA,NA,TGTGCCACCCTCCCCCGGGCGAGGGAAACCTACGAGCAGTACTTC,CATLPRARETYEQYF